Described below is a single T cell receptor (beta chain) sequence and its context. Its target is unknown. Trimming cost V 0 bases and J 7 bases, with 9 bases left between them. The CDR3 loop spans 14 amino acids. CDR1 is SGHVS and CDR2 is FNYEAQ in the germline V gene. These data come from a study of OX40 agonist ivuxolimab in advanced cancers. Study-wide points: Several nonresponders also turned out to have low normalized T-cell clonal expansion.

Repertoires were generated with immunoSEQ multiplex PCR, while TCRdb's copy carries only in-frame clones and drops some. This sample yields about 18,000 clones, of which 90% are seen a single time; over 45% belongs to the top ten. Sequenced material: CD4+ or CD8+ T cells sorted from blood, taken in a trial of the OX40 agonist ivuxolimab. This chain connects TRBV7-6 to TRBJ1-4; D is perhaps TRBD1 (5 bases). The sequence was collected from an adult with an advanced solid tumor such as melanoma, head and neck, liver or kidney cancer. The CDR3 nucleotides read TGTGCCAGCAGCTTAGCGGGGGACGGTGAAAAACTGTTTTTT. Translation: CASSLAGDGEKLFF.